These 13 T cell receptor beta chains were sequenced from one sample in a study of graft-versus-host responses after intestinal transplantation. The method was immunoSEQ multiplex PCR; TCRdb's version includes in-frame clones alone and lacks a portion of them. The sample contains roughly 90,000 clones, approximately 90% of which appear only once. No antigen has been assigned to these receptors. The sample consisted of unstimulated CD4+ T cells sorted from spleen or lymph node cells, taken before transplant. These receptors were obtained from a human donor who was the organ donor for an intestinal transplant.

The chain couples TRBV2 to TRBJ1-1; 10 bases are shared with TRBD1. CDR1 SNHLY and CDR2 FYNNEI come from the germline V gene. This CDR3 spans 14 amino acids. V was pared by 6 bases and J by 7 bases, with 8 bases of the junction left unmatched. The CDR3 DNA reads as TGTGCCAGCAGGAGTAGGACAGGGGGAGATGAAGCTTTCTTT. It codes for CASRSRTGGDEAFF.

This chain connects TRBV28 to TRBJ2-6, with D unresolved. The V end was cut by 3 bases, the J end by 0 bases, with 9 bases between. Germline lookup yields CDR1 MDHEN and CDR2 SYDVKM. The CDR3 has 16 residues. The CDR3 loop is CASSLFRGSGANVLTF. The CDR3 region has the DNA TGTGCCAGCAGTTTGTTCCGCGGCTCTGGGGCCAACGTCCTGACTTTC.

The J gene is TRBJ1-2, the V gene TRBV28; no reliable D call. CDR3 size: 17 residues. The V gene lost 1 base and the J gene lost 8 bases, with 23 bases spanning the gap. Germline CDR1 MDHEN, CDR2 SYDVKM. CDR3 DNA: TGTGCCAGCAGTTTATTAGGACGCTATCCCCGCGGCGGGGGCTACACCTTC. Translating it yields CASSLLGRYPRGGGYTF.

This clone was seen just once. This sequence joins TRBV28 and TRBJ2-1; 10 bases agree with TRBD2. The trim removed 7 bases at V and 4 bases at J, leaving 22 bases unmatched. The CDR3 loop spans 20 amino acids. CDR1 and CDR2 from the germline V gene are MDHEN and SYDVKM. The CDR3: CASTQRRSSGRQYRYNEQFF. In nucleotides, the CDR3 is TGTGCCAGCACCCAACGGAGGTCTAGCGGGAGACAATACAGGTACAATGAGCAGTTCTTC.

Only one count was recorded for this clone. The CDR3 protein is CATSREGYNSPLHF. CDR3 coding DNA: TGTGCCACCAGCAGGGAGGGCTATAATTCACCCCTCCACTTT. The rearrangement links TRBV15 to TRBJ1-6; no clear D gene. V was clipped by 3 bases and J by 3 bases, with 6 bases between them. Germline CDR1 is LNHNV and CDR2 is YYDKDF (reference sequence). The CDR3 sequence is 14 residues long.

V and J are TRBV18 and TRBJ1-1; no definite D call. Looked up from germline, CDR1 is KGHSH and CDR2 is LQKENI. V was pared by 0 bases and J by 6 bases, with 11 bases between. CDR3 length: 14 amino acids. The CDR3 DNA sequence: TGTGCCAGCTCACCACCGTCCCGGTTCGCTGAAGCTTTCTTT. Translating gives CASSPPSRFAEAFF.

The chain carries TRBV7-2 and TRBJ2-5, with D possibly being TRBD2 (5 bases). This CDR3 spans 13 amino acids. Per germline, CDR1 SGHTA and CDR2 FQGNSA. V lost 3 bases and J 5 bases, leaving 10 bases between the germline ends. This CDR3 reads CASSLRLAETQYF. The CDR3 nucleotides are TGTGCCAGCAGCTTGCGGCTAGCTGAGACCCAGTACTTC.

This chain's CDR3 is CASSSLLRRDRDENGYTF. The DNA of the CDR3 is TGTGCCAGCAGTTCCCTCCTCCGTCGGGACAGAGATGAGAATGGCTACACCTTC. The genes are TRBV28 and TRBJ1-2; 7 positions match TRBD1. Germline CDR1 and CDR2: MDHEN and SYDVKM. This CDR3 comprises 18 residues. The V segment lost 4 bases and the J segment 6 bases; nucleotides outside the gene matches: 20.

The rearrangement joins TRBV7-6 to TRBJ2-3; 7 bases line up with TRBD1. The trim removed 1 base at V and 3 bases at J, leaving 4 bases unmatched. The V gene's germline CDR1 is SGHVS and CDR2 FNYEAQ. CDR3 length equals 15 residues. CDR3 DNA sequence: TGTGCCAGCAGCTTAGAGACAGGGCCGACAGATACGCAGTATTTT. Translation gives CASSLETGPTDTQYF.

This chain connects TRBV10-1 to TRBJ2-5, with D possibly matching TRBD2 (6 bases). The CDR3 extends over 15 amino acids. Germline CDR1 reads WNHNN; CDR2 reads SYGVQD (reference sequence). Trimming stripped 6 bases from V and 5 bases from J, with 19 bases between. The CDR3 DNA reads as TGCGCCAGCAGCGCCGGGGACTTTTTGGTGGAGACCCAGTACTTC. Its translation: CASSAGDFLVETQYF.

This chain uses TRBV27 with TRBJ1-2, with 8 bases lining up with TRBD1. CDR1 MNHEY and CDR2 SMNVEV come from the germline V gene (reference sequence). V was pared by 5 bases and J by 5 bases, with 7 bases of the junction left unmatched. The CDR3 length is 14 residues. The CDR3 coding sequence is TGTGCCAGCAGTCAGGACAGGGCCGGATATGGCTACACCTTC. Translated: CASSQDRAGYGYTF.

The V call is TRBV6-4, the J call TRBJ2-3; 10 nucleotides align to TRBD1. V was pared by 4 bases and J by 5 bases, with 0 bases of the junction left unmatched. From germline, CDR1 is MRHNA and CDR2 SNTAGT. CDR3 length: 13 amino acids. CDR3: CASSGDRGDTQYF. In DNA form, the CDR3 reads TGTGCCAGCAGTGGGGACAGGGGAGATACGCAGTATTTT.

V gene TRBV30 combines with J gene TRBJ1-2; the D is unclear. CDR1 GTSNPN and CDR2 SVGIG come from the germline V gene (reference sequence). V dropped 0 bases and J dropped 8 bases, with 16 bases sitting between them. The CDR3 extends over 14 amino acids. The CDR3 here is CAWSVLAASLGYTF. As DNA, the CDR3 is TGTGCCTGGAGTGTCCTCGCGGCTTCTCTGGGCTACACCTTC.